This TCR beta chain was recovered during a study of T-cell reconstitution after alpha-beta-depleted transplantation in children listed by TCRdb under 2016. About the study as a whole: The study quantitatively tracked T-cell immune reconstitution after TCRalphabeta/CD19-depleted allogeneic hematopoietic cell transplantation in children using TCR repertoire profiling.

A note on this clonotype: What this receptor recognizes is not known. The input lacks base qualities; no much larger clone sits a single base away.

Trimming at the junction amounts to 5 bases on V and 9 bases on J, and the germline ends lie 13 bases apart. The cysteine opens and the phenylalanine closes a CDR3 of 12 amino acids. Kept here is only the CDR3 DNA, which spans 36 bases and is read in frame from base 1. Libraries were made using PCR. The instrument was an Illumina HiSeq 2500. TCR libraries were prepared with molecular barcoding, using unique molecular identifiers to normalize TCRbeta repertoire quantification. The public reads were reanalyzed by TCRdb: fastp trimming at Q25, MiXCR alignment, in-frame beta chains only. Each entry is one CDR3 protein sequence, shown with its most common DNA and genes. The sample data list 400,000 to 500,000 distinct CDR3 sequences, and roughly a tenth of these were observed just once. The ten largest clonotypes hold 4.5% to 7% of the sample.

The clonotype was recovered from a human donor who donated a stem cell graft to a child with acute myeloid leukemia. Rearrangement joined TRBV12-3 or TRBV12-4 to TRBJ1-2; perhaps TRBD1 is the D gene, with 5 bases matching. The specimen comprised PBMCs from the stem cell graft donor, sampled from the stem cell graft. The nucleotides read TGTGCCAGCAGTGTTGGGGGGTCAAGCTACACCTTC. This codes for CASSVGGSSYTF.